Following are 4 T cell receptor beta chains from one sample sequenced in a study of OX40 agonist ivuxolimab in advanced cancers. The table came from immunoSEQ multiplex PCR; TCRdb's copy has only in-frame clones and leaves some out. Altogether under 65,000 clones are present, roughly 87% being singletons, with the ten largest covering approximately 13%. The specimen comprised CD4+ or CD8+ T cells sorted from blood, sampled in a trial of the OX40 agonist ivuxolimab. Receptor source: an adult with an advanced solid tumor such as melanoma, head and neck, liver or kidney cancer.

The chain links TRBV28 to TRBJ2-1; D unresolved. Germline-derived CDR1 and CDR2 are MDHEN and SYDVKM. The CDR3 consists of 15 residues. The germline V and J ends were trimmed by 3 bases and 0 bases, with 9 bases remaining between them. CDR3 loop: CASSFFRTSYNEQFF. The CDR3, as DNA: TGTGCCAGCAGTTTTTTTCGGACCTCCTACAATGAGCAGTTCTTC.

The V gene is TRBV2, the J gene TRBJ2-2; perhaps TRBD2 as D (5 bases). CDR3 length equals 13 residues. Germline V CDR1 and CDR2: SNHLY, FYNNEI. V shed 7 bases and J shed 5 bases, with 11 bases lying between them. CDR3 bases: TGTGCCAGCATAGGGTCGGGAACCGGGGAGCTGTTTTTT. It yields the protein CASIGSGTGELFF.

DNA of the CDR3: TGTGCCAGCAGTTTGGGTGGGCCGGGACGGCCCCTCCACTTT. Amino acid sequence: CASSLGGPGRPLHF. The chain has TRBV28 and TRBJ1-6; perhaps TRBD1 as D (5 bases). Germline-derived CDR1 and CDR2 are MDHEN and SYDVKM. The ends were cut back, 3 bases at V and 13 bases at J, with 16 bases in the middle. The CDR3 is made up of 14 amino acids.

V is TRBV9 and J is TRBJ2-3; TRBD2 matches at 8 bases. CDR3 size: 15 residues. From germline, CDR1 is SGDLS and CDR2 YYNGEE. The trim removed 0 bases at V and 6 bases at J, leaving 6 bases unmatched. CDR3 nucleotide sequence: TGTGCCAGCAGCGTAGTACGAGGCGGGGGGGATACGCAGTATTTT. Translated, it gives CASSVVRGGGDTQYF.